This TCR beta chain was retrieved from a study of OX40 agonist ivuxolimab in advanced cancers. Here immunoSEQ multiplex PCR was the method, and the copy in TCRdb shows in-frame clones only, minus some. This table holds approximately 62,000 clones, approximately 92% found once. The sequence came from an adult with an advanced solid tumor such as melanoma, head and neck, liver or kidney cancer. Sequencing used CD4+ or CD8+ T cells sorted from blood, obtained in a trial of the OX40 agonist ivuxolimab.

In DNA form, the CDR3 reads TGTGCCAGCAGCTCCGCTGGGGCCTACGAGCAGTACTTC. Its protein product is CASSSAGAYEQYF. The chain couples TRBV7-9 to TRBJ2-7; D call uncertain. Germline CDR1 is SEHNR and CDR2 is FQNEAQ (reference sequence). The ends were cut back, 4 bases at V and 2 bases at J, with 9 bases in the middle. The CDR3 is made up of 13 amino acids.